This T cell receptor beta chain comes out of a study of blood T cell repertoires in COVID-19. Whole-study context: Some COVID-19 samples were acute and others convalescent; all came from the United States, Italy and Spain.

Trimming cost V 9 bases and J 0 bases, with 15 bases left between them. CDR3 size: 14 residues. In germline, CDR1 is SGHTA, CDR2 FQGTGA. Source study methods: The assay estimated nucleated cells by amplifying reference gene primers. Sequencing used immunoSEQ multiplex PCR; TCRdb keeps in-frame clones, though not all of them. V and J calls plus clone size are reproduced from that table; the DNA served to infer D and trimming. The sample shows more than 85,000 clones, roughly 82% of them seen only once. The TCR was taken from a woman in her fifties or sixties with acute or convalescent COVID-19. The sequenced material came from peripheral blood. V and J are TRBV7-3 and TRBJ2-7, with D maybe TRBD1 (6 bases). In DNA form, the CDR3 reads TGTGCCAGGATGGACAGTGAGAGCTCCTACGAGCAGTACTTC. Translation: CARMDSESSYEQYF. Combining the CDR3 with reference TRBV7-3 and TRBJ2-7 gives the whole variable domain GAGVSQTPSNKVTEKGKYVELRCDPISGHTALYWYRQSLGQGPEFLIYFQGTGAADDSGLPNDRFFAVRPEGSVSTLKIQRTERGDSAVYLCARMDSESSYEQYFGPGTRLTVT.